The 3 T cell receptor beta chains below all came from one sample that was sequenced in a study of regulatory T cells in long-lasting Graves disease (dated by TCRdb to the early 2020s). This sample's time point label indicates: newly diagnosed GD, antithyroid drugs for less than 3 months. For both TCR sequencing and RNA sequencing, RNA was extracted from PBMCs using TRIzol. The method was multiplex PCR. Sequencing instrument: Illumina HiSeq 4000. CDR3 regions were amplified by Arm-PCR with iRepertoire HTBI primers to construct TCR beta libraries. TCRdb reran the public reads through fastp at Q25 and MiXCR, keeping productive beta chains. Here each entry gathers all rows of one CDR3 protein and keeps the most common genes and DNA. The sample contains about 220,000 distinct CDR3 sequences, about 19% of them found a single time. 12% of the sample is held by the ten biggest clonotypes. The same sample was also used in a study of T cells in Graves' hyperthyroidism and ophthalmopathy.

The starting material was peripheral blood mononuclear cells (PBMCs), obtained at new diagnosis, from a patient treated with antithyroid drugs. The receptors stem from a woman aged 30 to 39 with Graves disease. Donor details come from another sample of the same person, matched by shared clones.

The sample holds many counts of this clonotype. V and J are TRBV28 and TRBJ1-6; weak D call: TRBD1 (5 bases). Trimming took off 8 bases at V and 2 bases at J, with 19 bases between the two ends. CDR3 length equals 17 residues. Germline loops: CDR1 MDHEN, CDR2 SYDVKM. The CDR3 loop is CASVGGTLRPYNSPLHF. The CDR3 nucleotides are TGTGCCAGCGTCGGGGGGACCCTTAGGCCCTATAATTCACCCCTCCACTTT.

This clonotype showed up many times. The rearrangement uses TRBV5-1 and TRBJ1-4, with 7 bases aligning to TRBD1. Germline loops: CDR1 SGHRS, CDR2 YFSETQ. The CDR3 has 15 residues. Trimming took 2 bases from V and 8 from J; bases not matched to a gene: 9. CDR3 sequence: CASSLRGGEKEKLFF. CDR3 nucleotide sequence: TGCGCCAGCAGCTTACGAGGGGGCGAGAAGGAAAAACTGTTTTTT.

The sample holds many counts of this clonotype. V is TRBV2 and J is TRBJ2-7, with 7 bases identical to TRBD2. The CDR3 sequence is 13 residues long. V was clipped by 4 bases and J by 2 bases; unmatched bases: 2. CDR1 is SNHLY, CDR2 FYNNEI, per germline. For the CDR3, the DNA is TGTGCCAGCAGTGGGGACTACGCCTACGAGCAGTACTTC. The encoded protein is CASSGDYAYEQYF. The variable domain in full, completed from reference TRBV2 and TRBJ2-7, reads EPEVTQTPSHQVTQMGQEVILRCVPISNHLYFYWYRQILGQKVEFLVSFYNNEISEKSEIFDDQFSVERPDGSNFTLKIRSTKLEDSAMYFCASSGDYAYEQYFGPGTRLTVT.